This TCR beta chain was captured by sequencing in a study of cytomegalovirus exposure and HLA in healthy donors. Study results and limitations: TCR beta chain V- and J-gene trimming was linked, in a later analysis, to a missense variant in DCLRE1C.

For this clone: Its specificity is unknown.

The study ran its PCR with 60 Vbeta and 13 Jbeta primers. The method was immunoSEQ multiplex PCR; TCRdb's version includes in-frame clones alone and lacks a portion of them. The table records some 150,000 clones, approximately 70% of them present only once. This sequence originates from a woman aged 60-70 years in good health and CMV-seropositive. The sequencing input was PBMCs.

The CDR3 loop reads CASSLADTTTDTQYF. The CDR3 DNA reads TGCGCCAGCAGCTTGGCCGACACCACCACGGATACGCAGTATTTT. V gene TRBV5-1 combines with J gene TRBJ2-3; D gene uncertain. Between the trimmed V and J ends, which lost 0 bases and 6 bases, there was a span of 14 bases. The CDR3 is made up of 15 amino acids. CDR1 is SGHRS and CDR2 is YFSETQ in the germline V gene.